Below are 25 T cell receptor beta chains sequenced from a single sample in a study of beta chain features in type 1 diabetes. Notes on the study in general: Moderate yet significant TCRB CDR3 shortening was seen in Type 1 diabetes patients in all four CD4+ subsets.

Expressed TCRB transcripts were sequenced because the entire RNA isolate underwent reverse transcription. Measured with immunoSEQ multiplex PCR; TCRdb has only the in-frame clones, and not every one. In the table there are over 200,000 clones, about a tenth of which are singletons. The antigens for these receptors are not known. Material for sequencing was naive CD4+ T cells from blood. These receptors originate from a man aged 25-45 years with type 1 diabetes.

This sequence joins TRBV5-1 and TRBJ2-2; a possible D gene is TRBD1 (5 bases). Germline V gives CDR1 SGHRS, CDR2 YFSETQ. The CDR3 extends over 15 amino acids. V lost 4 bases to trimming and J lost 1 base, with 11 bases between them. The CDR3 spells CASSMGTGNTGELFF. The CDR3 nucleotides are TGCGCCAGCAGCATGGGAACAGGGAACACCGGGGAGCTGTTTTTT.

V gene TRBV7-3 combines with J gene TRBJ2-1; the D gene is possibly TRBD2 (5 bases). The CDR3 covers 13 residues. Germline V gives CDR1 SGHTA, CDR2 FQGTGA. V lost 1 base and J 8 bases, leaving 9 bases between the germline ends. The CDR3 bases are TGTGCCAGCAGCTTAAAGGGTAGCGATGAGCAGTTCTTC. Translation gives CASSLKGSDEQFF.

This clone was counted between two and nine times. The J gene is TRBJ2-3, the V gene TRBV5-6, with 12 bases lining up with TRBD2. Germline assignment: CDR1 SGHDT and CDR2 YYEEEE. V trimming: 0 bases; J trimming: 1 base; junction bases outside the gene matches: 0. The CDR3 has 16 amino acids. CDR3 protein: CASSLGLAGGTDTQYF. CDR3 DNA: TGTGCCAGCAGCTTGGGACTAGCGGGGGGCACAGATACGCAGTATTTT.

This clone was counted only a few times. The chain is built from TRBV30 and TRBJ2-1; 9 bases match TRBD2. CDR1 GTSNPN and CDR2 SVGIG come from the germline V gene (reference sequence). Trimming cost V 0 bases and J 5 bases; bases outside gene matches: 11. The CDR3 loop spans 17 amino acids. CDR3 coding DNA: TGTGCCTGGAGTGTACTAGGTAGCGGGGGTGGTAACAATGAGCAGTTCTTC. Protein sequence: CAWSVLGSGGGNNEQFF.

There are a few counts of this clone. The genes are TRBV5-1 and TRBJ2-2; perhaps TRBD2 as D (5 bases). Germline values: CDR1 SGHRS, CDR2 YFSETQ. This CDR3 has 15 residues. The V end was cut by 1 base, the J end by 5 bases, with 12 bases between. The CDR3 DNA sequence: TGCGCCAGCAGCTTGTCCGGCGGCGGGACCGGGGAGCTGTTTTTT. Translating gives CASSLSGGGTGELFF.

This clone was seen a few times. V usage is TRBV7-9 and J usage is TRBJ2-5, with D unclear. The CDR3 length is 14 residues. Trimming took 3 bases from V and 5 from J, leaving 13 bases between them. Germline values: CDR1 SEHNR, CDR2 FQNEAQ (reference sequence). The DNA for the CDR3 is TGTGCCAGCAGCTTGACTGGCGTCGCGGAGACCCAGTACTTC. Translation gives CASSLTGVAETQYF. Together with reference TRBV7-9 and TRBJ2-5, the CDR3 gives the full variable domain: DTGVSQNPRHKITKRGQNVTFRCDPISEHNRLYWYRQTLGQGPEFLTYFQNEAQLEKSRLLSDRFSAERPKGSFSTLEIQRTEQGDSAMYLCASSLTGVAETQYFGPGTRLLVL.

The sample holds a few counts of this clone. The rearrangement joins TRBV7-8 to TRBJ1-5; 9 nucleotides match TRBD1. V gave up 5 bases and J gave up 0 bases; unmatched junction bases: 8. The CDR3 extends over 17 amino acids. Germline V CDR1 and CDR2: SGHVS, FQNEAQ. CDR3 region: CASSGRDREYSNQPQHF. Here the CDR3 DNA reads TGTGCCAGCAGCGGGCGGGACAGGGAATATAGCAATCAGCCCCAGCATTTT. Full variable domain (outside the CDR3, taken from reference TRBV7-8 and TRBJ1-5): GAGVSQSPRYKVAKRGQDVALRCDPISGHVSLFWYQQALGQGPEFLTYFQNEAQLDKSGLPSDRFFAERPEGSVSTLKIQRTQQEDSAVYLCASSGRDREYSNQPQHFGDGTRLSIL.

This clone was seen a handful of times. DNA of the CDR3: TGTGCCAGCAGCGTTTCCCCGACAGTCGGCACTGAAGCTTTCTTT. Translation: CASSVSPTVGTEAFF. J is TRBJ1-1 and V is TRBV9, with D perhaps TRBD1 (5 bases). V was shortened by 2 bases and J by 4 bases, with 15 bases between the two germline ends. In germline, CDR1 is SGDLS, CDR2 YYNGEE. The CDR3 spans 15 residues.

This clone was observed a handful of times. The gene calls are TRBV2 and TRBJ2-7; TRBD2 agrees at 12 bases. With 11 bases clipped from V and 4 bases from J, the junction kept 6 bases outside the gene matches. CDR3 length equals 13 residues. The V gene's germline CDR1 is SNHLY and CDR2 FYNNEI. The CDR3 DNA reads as TGTGCCGGGGCGACTAGCGGGGGTTACGAGCAGTACTTC. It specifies CAGATSGGYEQYF.

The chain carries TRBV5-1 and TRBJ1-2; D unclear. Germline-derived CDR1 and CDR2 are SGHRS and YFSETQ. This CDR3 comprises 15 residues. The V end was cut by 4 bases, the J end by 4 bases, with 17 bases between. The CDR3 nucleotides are TGCGCCAGCAGCCCCTGGGTGGGAGTGCCCTATGGCTACACCTTC. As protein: CASSPWVGVPYGYTF. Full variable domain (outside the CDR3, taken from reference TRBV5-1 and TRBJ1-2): KAGVTQTPRYLIKTRGQQVTLSCSPISGHRSVSWYQQTPGQGLQFLFEYFSETQRNKGNFPGRFSGRQFSNSRSEMNVSTLELGDSALYLCASSPWVGVPYGYTFGSGTRLTVV.

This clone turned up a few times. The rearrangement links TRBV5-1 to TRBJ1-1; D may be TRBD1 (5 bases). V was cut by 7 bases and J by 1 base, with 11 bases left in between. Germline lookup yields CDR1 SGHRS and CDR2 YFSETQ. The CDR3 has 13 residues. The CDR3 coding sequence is TGCGCCAGCGCTGGGGCGGAGAACACTGAAGCTTTCTTT. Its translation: CASAGAENTEAFF.

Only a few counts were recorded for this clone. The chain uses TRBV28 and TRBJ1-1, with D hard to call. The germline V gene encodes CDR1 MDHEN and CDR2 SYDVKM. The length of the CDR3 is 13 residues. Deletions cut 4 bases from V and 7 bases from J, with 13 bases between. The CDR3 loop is CASSSSPFGEAFF. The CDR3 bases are TGTGCCAGCAGTTCCTCCCCCTTCGGTGAAGCTTTCTTT.

CDR3 nucleotide sequence: TGTGCCAGCTCAGCGGGGGCCTCCTACGAGCAGTACTTC. This encodes CASSAGASYEQYF. The V and J genes are TRBV18 and TRBJ2-7, with D tentatively TRBD2 (7 bases). This CDR3 region has 13 residues. Germline V lookup: CDR1 KGHSH, CDR2 LQKENI. V was clipped by 5 bases and J by 0 bases, with 8 bases between them.

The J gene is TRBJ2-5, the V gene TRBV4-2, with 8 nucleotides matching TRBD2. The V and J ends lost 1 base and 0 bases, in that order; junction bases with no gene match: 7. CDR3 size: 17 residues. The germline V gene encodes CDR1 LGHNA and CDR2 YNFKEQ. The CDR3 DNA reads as TGTGCCAGCAGCCAAGGAGTGGGCGGGGGGTACCAAGAGACCCAGTACTTC. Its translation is CASSQGVGGGYQETQYF.

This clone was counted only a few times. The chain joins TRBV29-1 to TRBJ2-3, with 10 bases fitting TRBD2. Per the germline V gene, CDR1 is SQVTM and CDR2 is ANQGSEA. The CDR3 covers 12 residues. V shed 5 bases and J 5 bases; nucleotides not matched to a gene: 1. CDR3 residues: CSVRTSGDTQYF. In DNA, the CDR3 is TGCAGCGTTAGGACTAGCGGAGATACGCAGTATTTT.

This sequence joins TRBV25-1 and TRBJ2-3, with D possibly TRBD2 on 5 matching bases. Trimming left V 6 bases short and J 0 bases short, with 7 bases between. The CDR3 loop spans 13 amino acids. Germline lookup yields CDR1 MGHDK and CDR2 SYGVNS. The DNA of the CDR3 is TGTGCCAGCAGACGGGAAAGCACAGATACGCAGTATTTT. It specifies CASRRESTDTQYF.

The CDR3 region is CASAHGDTNTEAFF. As DNA, the CDR3 is TGTGCTAGTGCCCATGGGGACACGAACACTGAAGCTTTCTTT. The rearrangement links TRBV12-5 to TRBJ1-1; TRBD1 might be the D (6 bases). V was clipped by 7 bases and J by 1 base, with 13 bases between them. The CDR3 consists of 14 residues. The germline V gene has CDR1 LGHNT and CDR2 FRNRAP.

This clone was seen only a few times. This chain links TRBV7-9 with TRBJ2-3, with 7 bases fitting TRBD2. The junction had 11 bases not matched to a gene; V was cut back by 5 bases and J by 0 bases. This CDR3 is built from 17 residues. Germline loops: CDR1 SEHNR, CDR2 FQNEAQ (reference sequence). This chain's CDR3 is CASSPSSGVYSTDTQYF. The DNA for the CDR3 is TGTGCCAGCAGCCCCTCGAGCGGGGTGTATAGCACAGATACGCAGTATTTT. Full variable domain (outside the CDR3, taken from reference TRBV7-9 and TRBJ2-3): DTGVSQNPRHKITKRGQNVTFRCDPISEHNRLYWYRQTLGQGPEFLTYFQNEAQLEKSRLLSDRFSAERPKGSFSTLEIQRTEQGDSAMYLCASSPSSGVYSTDTQYFGPGTRLTVL.

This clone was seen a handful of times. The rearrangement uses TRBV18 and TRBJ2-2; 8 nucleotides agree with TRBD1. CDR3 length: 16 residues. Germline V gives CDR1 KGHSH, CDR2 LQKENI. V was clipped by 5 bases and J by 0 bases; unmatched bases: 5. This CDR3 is CASSERTGTNTGELFF. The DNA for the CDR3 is TGTGCCAGCTCAGAGCGGACAGGGACGAACACCGGGGAGCTGTTTTTT.

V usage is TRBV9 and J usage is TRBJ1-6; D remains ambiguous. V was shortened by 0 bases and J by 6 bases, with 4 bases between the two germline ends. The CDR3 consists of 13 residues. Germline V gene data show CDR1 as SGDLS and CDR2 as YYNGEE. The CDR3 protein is CASSVAGNSPLHF. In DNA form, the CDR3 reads TGTGCCAGCAGCGTAGCCGGTAATTCACCCCTCCACTTT.

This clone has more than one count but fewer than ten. The CDR3 nucleotides are TGTGCCAGCAGCCATACAGGGCTGAACACTGAAGCTTTCTTT. Its translation is CASSHTGLNTEAFF. The chain employs TRBV4-2 and TRBJ1-1; possibly TRBD1 for D (6 bases). Germline V gene lookup returns CDR1 LGHNA and CDR2 YNFKEQ. The V and J ends lost 3 bases and 0 bases respectively, with 8 bases between them. The CDR3 runs 14 residues.

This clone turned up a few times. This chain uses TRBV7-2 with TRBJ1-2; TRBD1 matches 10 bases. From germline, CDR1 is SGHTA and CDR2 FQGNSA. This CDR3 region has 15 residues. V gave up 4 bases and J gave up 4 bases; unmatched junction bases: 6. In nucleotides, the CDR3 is TGTGCCAGCAGCTACGACAGGGGGCAAGTCTATGGCTACACCTTC. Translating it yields CASSYDRGQVYGYTF.

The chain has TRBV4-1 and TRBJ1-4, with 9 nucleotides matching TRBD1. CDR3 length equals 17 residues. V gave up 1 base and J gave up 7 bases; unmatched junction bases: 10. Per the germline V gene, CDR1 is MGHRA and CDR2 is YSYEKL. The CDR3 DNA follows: TGCGCCAGCAGCCAAGTCGGCCGGGACAGGGATGGTGAAAAACTGTTTTTT. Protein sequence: CASSQVGRDRDGEKLFF.

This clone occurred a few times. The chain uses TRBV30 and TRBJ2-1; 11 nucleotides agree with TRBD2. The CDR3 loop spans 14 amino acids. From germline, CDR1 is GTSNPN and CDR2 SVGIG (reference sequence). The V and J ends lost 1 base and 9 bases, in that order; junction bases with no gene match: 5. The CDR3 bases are TGTGCCTGGAGTGCACTAGCGGGGGCTAGTGAGCAGTTCTTC. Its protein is CAWSALAGASEQFF.

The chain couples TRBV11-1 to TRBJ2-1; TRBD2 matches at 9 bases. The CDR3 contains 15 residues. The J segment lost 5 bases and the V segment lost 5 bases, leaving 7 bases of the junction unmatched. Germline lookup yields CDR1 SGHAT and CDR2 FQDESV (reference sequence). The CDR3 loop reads CASSARGGENNEQFF. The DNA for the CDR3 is TGTGCCAGCAGCGCGCGGGGGGGAGAAAACAATGAGCAGTTCTTC.